This entry lists 5 T cell receptor beta chains sequenced from one sample in a study of early T cells in non-severe SARS-CoV-2 infection. TCRdb re-called the 5' RACE reads with MiXCR, one entry per CDR3 protein. The sample contains fewer than 65,000 distinct CDR3 sequences, about a tenth of which appear only once. The source material was whole blood. Receptor source: an adult who was a healthcare worker with PCR-confirmed SARS-CoV-2 infection or an uninfected control (not recorded which).

This clonotype showed up just a few times. This rearrangement joins TRBV3-1 to TRBJ1-2; 7 bases map to TRBD1. CDR3 length: 15 amino acids. V lost 0 bases to trimming and J lost 8 bases; unmatched junction nucleotides: 9. The V gene's germline CDR1 is LGHDT and CDR2 YNNKEL (reference sequence). CDR3 DNA: TGTGCCAGCAGCCAAGAGCCTCAGGGGGACGGAGGCTACACCTTC. Its protein is CASSQEPQGDGGYTF.

This clonotype appeared many times. The genes are TRBV3-1 and TRBJ1-4, with D possibly being TRBD1 (5 bases). Germline V gene lookup returns CDR1 LGHDT and CDR2 YNNKEL (reference sequence). The ends were cut back, 7 bases at V and 3 bases at J, with 15 bases in the middle. CDR3 length equals 15 residues. Here the CDR3 reads CASMLRTGPNEKLFF. The CDR3 DNA sequence: TGTGCCAGCATGCTCAGGACGGGACCTAATGAAAAACTGTTTTTT.

The chain combines TRBV20-1 with TRBJ2-3; TRBD2 matches 8 bases. The CDR3 contains 16 residues. J lost 4 bases, V lost 3 bases, and 12 bases had no gene match. The germline V gene has CDR1 DFQATT and CDR2 SNEGSKA (reference sequence). CDR3 loop: CSASRPGGAIADTQYF. The CDR3 nucleotides read TGCAGTGCTAGCCGGCCCGGGGGGGCGATTGCAGATACGCAGTATTTT.

The V call is TRBV30, the J call TRBJ2-3, with TRBD2 as a possible D gene (6 bases). The V end lost 5 bases, the J end lost 3 bases, and 9 bases lay between the germline ends. Looked up from germline, CDR1 is GTSNPN and CDR2 is SVGIG (reference sequence). This CDR3 is 12 amino acids long. CDR3 bases: TGTGCCTGGTCGCGGGGAACAGATACGCAGTATTTT. As protein: CAWSRGTDTQYF. Looking up the rest from reference TRBV30 and TRBJ2-3 gives the full variable domain: SQTIHQWPATLVQPVGSPLSLECTVEGTSNPNLYWYRQAAGRGLQLLFYSVGIGQISSEVPQNLSASRPQDRQFILSSKKLLLSDSGFYLCAWSRGTDTQYFGPGTRLTVL.

This clonotype showed up many times. The chain has TRBV3-1 and TRBJ2-2, with a weak D call TRBD1 (6 bases). Trimming cost V 2 bases and J 1 base, with 8 bases left between them. CDR3 length: 15 amino acids. Germline V gene data show CDR1 as LGHDT and CDR2 as YNNKEL (reference sequence). The CDR3 region has the DNA TGTGCCAGCAGCCAAATGGACAGGAACACCGGGGAGCTGTTTTTT. This encodes CASSQMDRNTGELFF.